The 8 T cell receptor beta chains given below trace back to one sample, sequenced in a study of shared clonotypes between healthy human individuals. Cells designated naive CD8 were CD45RO-negative and were positively selected for CCR7, with terminally differentiated effector memory CD45RA+ cells excluded. Some clones are missing from TCRdb's copy, which holds only in-frame ones; the method was immunoSEQ multiplex PCR. Here the sample spans about 2.2 million clones, 93% being singletons. The sequencing input was naive CD8+ T cells from PBMCs. These receptors were collected from a man between 18 and 29 years old in good health. Some clones in this sample may be carry-over from other donors' samples.

This chain joins TRBV9 and TRBJ2-3; unclear D gene. The CDR3 covers 15 residues. The ends were cut back, 3 bases at V and 0 bases at J, with 11 bases in the middle. Germline V lookup: CDR1 SGDLS, CDR2 YYNGEE. The CDR3 protein is CASSGSSISTDTQYF. The CDR3 DNA reads as TGTGCCAGCAGCGGTAGCTCCATAAGCACAGATACGCAGTATTTT.

Written as DNA, the CDR3 is TGTGCCAGCACCTCTTCAAATTCAGCCTACTTATATGGCTACACCTTC. Protein product: CASTSSNSAYLYGYTF. This chain links TRBV27 with TRBJ1-2; D is unclear. V was shortened by 7 bases and J by 5 bases, with 23 bases between the two germline ends. CDR1 MNHEY and CDR2 SMNVEV come from the germline V gene (reference sequence). The CDR3 totals 16 residues.

The chain uses TRBV6-5 and TRBJ2-7, with D perhaps matching TRBD1 (6 bases). Germline loops: CDR1 MNHEY, CDR2 SVGAGI. The CDR3 consists of 14 residues. V was clipped by 8 bases and J by 6 bases, with 20 bases between them. The CDR3 is CASSLERGGSEQYF. For the CDR3, the DNA is TGTGCCAGCTCCTTGGAGAGAGGGGGTAGCGAGCAGTACTTC.

This sequence joins TRBV9 and TRBJ2-3, with 7 bases aligning to TRBD2. Germline trimming cut 3 bases from V and 2 bases from J; bases unmatched to any gene: 12. The CDR3 extends over 17 amino acids. In germline, CDR1 is SGDLS, CDR2 YYNGEE. The DNA of the CDR3 is TGTGCCAGCAGCGCGCCCAAATCGGGAGGAACCACAGATACGCAGTATTTT. Translating it yields CASSAPKSGGTTDTQYF. Supplemented by reference TRBV9 and TRBJ2-3, the full variable domain reads DSGVTQTPKHLITATGQRVTLRCSPRSGDLSVYWYQQSLDQGLQFLIQYYNGEERAKGNILERFSAQQFPDLHSELNLSSLELGDSALYFCASSAPKSGGTTDTQYFGPGTRLTVL.

The table lists this clone with a count of one. The J gene is TRBJ2-2, the V gene TRBV19; 8 bases match TRBD1. V trimming: 7 bases; J trimming: 7 bases; junction bases outside the gene matches: 2. Germline V gene data show CDR1 as LNHDA and CDR2 as SQIVND (reference sequence). The CDR3 is 12 amino acids. The DNA of the CDR3 is TGTGCCAGTAACAGGGGGAGCGGGGAGCTGTTTTTT. This sequence encodes CASNRGSGELFF.

This sequence joins TRBV5-4 and TRBJ2-7; 11 nucleotides match TRBD1. V lost 0 bases and J lost 3; bases outside the gene matches: 8. The V gene's germline CDR1 is SGHNT and CDR2 YYREEE (reference sequence). The CDR3 runs to 17 residues. CDR3 region: CASSLAIRTGGFYEQYF. The CDR3 DNA reads TGTGCCAGCAGCTTGGCTATCCGGACAGGGGGCTTCTACGAGCAGTACTTC.

The rearrangement links TRBV9 to TRBJ2-1, with 8 bases lining up with TRBD1. V lost 4 bases, J lost 0 bases, and 9 bases stayed unmatched. The CDR3 runs 17 residues. Germline lookup yields CDR1 SGDLS and CDR2 YYNGEE. CDR3 residues: CASSPHQGQGSYNEQFF. The DNA for the CDR3 is TGTGCCAGCAGCCCACATCAAGGACAGGGCTCCTACAATGAGCAGTTCTTC. Drawing the rest from reference TRBV9 and TRBJ2-1, the complete variable domain is DSGVTQTPKHLITATGQRVTLRCSPRSGDLSVYWYQQSLDQGLQFLIQYYNGEERAKGNILERFSAQQFPDLHSELNLSSLELGDSALYFCASSPHQGQGSYNEQFFGPGTRLTVL.

CDR3 region: CASSSPGELGTQYF. The DNA for the CDR3 is TGTGCCAGTAGTTCCCCGGGGGAATTAGGGACCCAGTACTTC. The genes are TRBV19 and TRBJ2-5, with a weak D call TRBD2 (6 bases). V was clipped by 5 bases and J by 7 bases, with 17 bases between them. The CDR3 sequence is 14 residues long. Germline V gene lookup returns CDR1 LNHDA and CDR2 SQIVND (reference sequence).